This T cell receptor (beta chain) appears in the sequencing data of a study of identical twins (dated by TCRdb to about 2016). Broadly, across the study: The study deep-sequenced TCR alpha and beta repertoires from monozygotic twins, unrelated adults of various ages and cord blood to test whether fetal clonotypes persist. Replicate twin experiments were performed at different times using different library preparation protocols to rule out contamination. The paper's findings and limits, for the study overall: Recombination models systematically underestimated out-of-frame TCR alpha sharing in monozygotic twins but agreed with sharing between unrelated individuals. Invariant T cells such as MAIT and iNKT could partly confound zero-insertion analyses, though diverse VJ usage argued against this for most clonotypes. Excess twin sharing in beta out-of-frame sequences was weaker because fewer shared sequences lowered the signal-to-noise ratio. Compared with coincidental sharing between unrelated individuals, out-of-frame TCR alpha sequences shared between twins had an excess of sequences with low generation probability. Abundant cord blood beta clonotypes had fewer insertions, young adult naive repertoires showed a similar but weaker trend, and memory repertoires showed no such trend. Conclusions relied on cross-sectional statistical analysis, since the same donors could not be followed over many years.

Only healthy Caucasian donors were included. The twin cohort consisted of three pairs of female monozygotic twins, all aged roughly 18 to 29 years. Peripheral blood mononuclear cells were used as the source from which RNA for TCR libraries was isolated. The library came from 5' RACE. Sequenced using an Illumina HiSeq 2000. A universal primer binding site was introduced by template switching, and a unique molecular identifier was present in the final cDNA, enabling accurate counting of TCR cDNA molecules. Specific primers in the conserved constant-segment region were used to synthesize first-strand cDNA for TCR alpha and beta chains. To control for contamination, every cDNA library carried two barcodes: a SMART-Mk sample barcode plus Illumina barcodes. TruSeq adapter sequences and Illumina sample barcodes were added in two successive PCR steps. Sequencing of the TCR alpha and beta cDNA libraries was done on the Illumina HiSeq platform using custom primers. Processing in the source paper ran as follows. MiGEC processed the raw reads to extract unique molecular identifiers, while MiXCR was used to determine the CDR3 positions. Recombination models were inferred per individual with the repgenHMM and IGoR tools using an EM algorithm. The analysis of shared clonotypes was done with the tcR package in R, with sharing normalized by the product of cloneset sizes. To study raw recombination free of thymic and clonal selection effects, out-of-frame nonproductive sequences were analyzed. TCRdb handled the public reads itself, with Q25 trimming in fastp and clone calling in MiXCR, and kept productive beta chains. Rows with a matching CDR3 protein are joined into one entry that keeps the most common DNA and genes. The V and J calls follow TCRdb's processing rather than the paper's. The sample table contains under 1 million distinct CDR3 sequences; only one count was recorded for roughly 12% of them. The top ten constitute around 1.5% of the sample.

In the case of this clonotype: The antigen it binds to is not known. No much larger clone is present one base from it, and per-base qualities are unavailable.

V and J lose 3 bases and 3 bases, and a span of 24 bases separates them. CDR1 LNHDA and CDR2 SQIVND are derived from the germline V gene (reference sequence). From the cysteine through the phenylalanine, the CDR3 covers 19 amino acids. Solely the CDR3 DNA is kept, with 57 bases framed from the first base. These data are also associated with another study on yellow fever vaccine responses in identical twins. Drawing on the second study: The authors reported that the T cell response to vaccination in identical twins appeared partly convergent and partly personalized. Focusing on identical twins, the study followed the T cell clones that responded to the vaccine, and did so with precision.

This sequence uses TRBV19 and TRBJ1-5; D gene: possibly TRBD1, on 5 matching bases. The sequenced sample was PBMCs. This sequence originates from a woman between 18 and 29 years old in good health. The sequence in DNA is TGTGCCAGTAGTATTTTTCCCACCGCCGGGGCAGGGAACAATCAGCCCCAGCATTTT. This encodes CASSIFPTAGAGNNQPQHF.